The T cell receptor (beta chain) described here comes from a study of metastatic and nonmetastatic thyroid tumors. Study as a whole: For malignant and benign thyroid patients, tumor or nodule tissue and blood were the sources whose repertoires were compared.

Until they underwent thyroid surgery, no patient had received any treatment. This clone was observed many times. Its target is not known. The study's findings and limits: Significantly higher TCR beta diversity was reportedly seen in malignant thyroid tumors than benign nodules, in blood and tumor.

Deletions cut 3 bases from V and 5 bases from J, with 17 bases between. CDR3 length: 16 amino acids. In the authors' workflow: A classifier of distant metastasis in papillary thyroid cancer was built from CDR3 differences (across clinicopathological groups). TCRdb re-called the PCR reads via MiXCR. The V and J calls were determined by TCRdb, not by the authors. The sample holds about 40,000 clones, about 15% seen once. The TCR was taken from a female donor with papillary thyroid cancer or a benign thyroid nodule (not recorded which). Some clones in this sample may be carry-over from other donors' samples. The chain links TRBV12-3 or TRBV12-4 to TRBJ1-3, with D maybe TRBD1 (5 bases). The specimen sequenced was tumor tissue. CDR3 sequence: CASSFFAGLGRNTIYF. CDR3 bases: TGTGCCAGCAGTTTTTTTGCGGGACTCGGTAGAAACACCATATATTTT.